A single sample gave rise to the 8 T cell receptor beta chains below, sequenced in a study of shared clonotypes between healthy human individuals. Here immunoSEQ multiplex PCR was the method, and the copy in TCRdb shows in-frame clones only, minus some. In the table there are 1 million to 1.2 million clones, approximately 80% of which are singletons. What was sequenced was memory CD4+ T cells from PBMCs. Subset in this sample: CD45RA-negative fraction. These receptors were taken from a man between 18 and 29 years old in good health. Some clones in this sample may be carry-over from other donors' samples.

The chain is built from TRBV5-1 and TRBJ2-1, with 10 positions matching TRBD2. This CDR3 is 19 amino acids long. V trimming: 5 bases; J trimming: 2 bases; junction bases outside the gene matches: 16. Germline values: CDR1 SGHRS, CDR2 YFSETQ. CDR3 sequence: CASSLGSSGGGAPYNEQFF. CDR3 coding DNA: TGCGCCAGCAGTCTGGGATCTAGCGGGGGAGGGGCCCCCTACAATGAGCAGTTCTTC.

The genes are TRBV11-2 and TRBJ1-1; tentatively, D is TRBD1 (6 bases). The CDR3 extends over 12 amino acids. The V gene's germline CDR1 is SGHAT and CDR2 FQNNGV. The V and J ends lost 5 bases and 9 bases respectively, with 13 bases between them. The CDR3: CASSPEGEKAFF. The CDR3 DNA reads TGTGCCAGCAGCCCAGAGGGGGAGAAAGCTTTCTTT.

This rearrangement joins TRBV15 to TRBJ2-3; D is unresolved. With 0 bases removed from V and 1 base from J, the gap between germline ends came to 5 bases. There are 14 residues in the CDR3. Looked up from germline, CDR1 is LNHNV and CDR2 is YYDKDF (reference sequence). In nucleotides, the CDR3 is TGTGCCACCAGCAGAGATCCCCGCACAGATACGCAGTATTTT. It codes for CATSRDPRTDTQYF.

A remark on this clone: At one boundary the junction diverges from the germline segment, which might be a read error. The genes are TRBV14 and TRBJ1-2; 7 bases are shared with TRBD1. The CDR3 loop spans 12 amino acids. Germline V gene data show CDR1 as SGHDN and CDR2 as FVKESK. The CDR3 DNA sequence: TGTGCCAGCAGCCACACAAACAGGGGACGATTGTTC. Amino acids: CASSHTNRGRLF.

In DNA form, the CDR3 reads TGCAGCGTTGGGGGGGACAGGGCTAACTATGGCTACACCTTC. This gives the protein CSVGGDRANYGYTF. This chain uses TRBV29-1 with TRBJ1-2, with TRBD1 matching 9 bases. The germline gives CDR1 SQVTM, CDR2 ANQGSEA. This CDR3 spans 14 amino acids. V shed 4 bases and J 0 bases; nucleotides not matched to a gene: 3.

The chain employs TRBV6-5 and TRBJ1-1, with D possibly matching TRBD1 (6 bases). Trimming removed 7 bases at V and 1 base at J, with 13 bases between. The CDR3 is made up of 14 amino acids. The germline V gene has CDR1 MNHEY and CDR2 SVGAGI. The CDR3 spells CASTTSRGNTEAFF. The CDR3 DNA follows: TGTGCCAGCACCACGAGCAGGGGGAACACTGAAGCTTTCTTT.

The rearrangement joins TRBV5-1 to TRBJ2-1; 14 bases match TRBD2. Looked up from germline, CDR1 is SGHRS and CDR2 is YFSETQ. J was trimmed by 6 bases and V by 4 bases; bases with no gene match: 3. CDR3 size: 15 residues. In nucleotides, the CDR3 is TGCGCCAGCAGCGCGGGGACTAGCGGGAGCAATGAGCAGTTCTTC. Its translation: CASSAGTSGSNEQFF.

This clone has just a few counts. Other DNA sequences in the same sample also yield this CDR3. The chain has TRBV5-1 and TRBJ2-5; 11 bases map to TRBD1. This CDR3 region has 16 residues. V lost 3 bases, J lost 0 bases, and 4 bases stayed unmatched. In germline, CDR1 is SGHRS, CDR2 YFSETQ. CDR3 DNA: TGCGCCAGCAGCTCCGGGACAGGGGGGTACCAAGAGACCCAGTACTTC. Its translation is CASSSGTGGYQETQYF.